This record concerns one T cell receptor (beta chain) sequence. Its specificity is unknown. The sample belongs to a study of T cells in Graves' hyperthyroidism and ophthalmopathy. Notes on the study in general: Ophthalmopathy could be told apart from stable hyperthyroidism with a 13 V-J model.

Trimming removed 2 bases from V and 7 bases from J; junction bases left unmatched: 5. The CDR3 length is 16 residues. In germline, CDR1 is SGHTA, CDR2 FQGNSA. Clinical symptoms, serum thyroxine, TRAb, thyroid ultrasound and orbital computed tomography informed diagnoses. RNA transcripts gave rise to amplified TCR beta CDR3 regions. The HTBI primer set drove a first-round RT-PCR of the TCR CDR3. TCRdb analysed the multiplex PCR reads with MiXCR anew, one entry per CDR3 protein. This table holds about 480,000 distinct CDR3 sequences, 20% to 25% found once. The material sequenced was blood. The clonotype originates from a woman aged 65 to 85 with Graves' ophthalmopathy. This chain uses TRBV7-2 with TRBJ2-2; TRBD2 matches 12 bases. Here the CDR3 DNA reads TGTGCCAGCAGCTTAACCTCTAGCGGGAGGGGCGGGGAGCTGTTTTTT. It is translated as CASSLTSSGRGGELFF.